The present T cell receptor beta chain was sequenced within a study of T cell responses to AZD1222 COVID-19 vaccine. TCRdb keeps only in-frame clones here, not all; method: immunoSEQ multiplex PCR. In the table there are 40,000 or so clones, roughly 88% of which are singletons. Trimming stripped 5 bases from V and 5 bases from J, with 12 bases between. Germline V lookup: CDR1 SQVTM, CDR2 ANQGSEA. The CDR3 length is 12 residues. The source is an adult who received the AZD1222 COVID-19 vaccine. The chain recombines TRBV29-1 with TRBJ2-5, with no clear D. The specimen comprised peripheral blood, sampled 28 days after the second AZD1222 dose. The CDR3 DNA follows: TGCAGCGTTATCAATTTGGGGGAGACCCAGTACTTC. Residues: CSVINLGETQYF.